Sequencing of this T cell receptor (beta chain) was carried out in a study of Japanese encephalitis immunity and Zika vaccine responses. TCRdb re-analysed the 5' RACE reads in MiXCR, keeping a single row per CDR3 protein. Of hundreds of distinct CDR3 sequences in the sample, 2.5% to 3.5% are singletons; the top ten hold over 20%. V was clipped by 3 bases and J by 1 base, with 9 bases between them. The CDR3 covers 14 residues. Germline-derived CDR1 and CDR2 are KGHSH and LQKENI. Peptide pools at about 0.9 ug/mL each stimulated CFSE-labeled PBMCs over a roughly 6-day culture. Live CD56-CD19-CD16-CD3+CD4+ cells with low CFSE were sorted unfixed as proliferating CD4 T cells. Sample share makes this clonotype medium-sized.

This clonotype originated in an adult woman who received an inactivated Zika virus vaccine. The source material was antigen-activated CD4+ T cells from blood, cultured, sampled during a Zika inactivated vaccine study. J is TRBJ1-1 and V is TRBV18; D remains ambiguous. The CDR3 DNA reads as TGTGCCAGCTCACCTCCGGACTGGAACACTGAAGCTTTCTTT. Its translation: CASSPPDWNTEAFF.